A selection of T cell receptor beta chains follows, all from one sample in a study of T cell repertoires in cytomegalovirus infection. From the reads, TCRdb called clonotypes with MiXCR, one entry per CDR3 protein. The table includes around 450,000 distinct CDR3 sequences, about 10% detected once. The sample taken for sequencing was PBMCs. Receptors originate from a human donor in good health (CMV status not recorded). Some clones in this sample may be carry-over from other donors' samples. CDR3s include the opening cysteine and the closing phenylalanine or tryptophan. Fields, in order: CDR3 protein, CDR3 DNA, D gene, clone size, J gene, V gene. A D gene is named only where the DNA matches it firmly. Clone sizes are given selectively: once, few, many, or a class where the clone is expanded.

CDR3: CASSEPLYEQYF; DNA: TGTGCCAGCAGTGAGCCCCTCTACGAGCAGTACTTC; D: NA; size: many; J: TRBJ2-7; V: TRBV6-1
CDR3: CASQALDASYEQYF; DNA: TGTGCCAGCCAAGCCCTAGACGCCTCCTACGAGCAGTACTTC; D: NA; size: many; J: TRBJ2-7; V: TRBV6-1
CDR3: CASSPHEGLVRAGSYNEQFF; DNA: TGTGCCAGCAGCCCCCACGAGGGTTTAGTTCGGGCTGGCTCCTACAATGAGCAGTTCTTC; D: NA; size: NA; J: TRBJ2-1; V: TRBV7-3
CDR3: CAISPGEGSYNEQFF; DNA: TGTGCCATCAGTCCCGGGGAGGGCTCCTACAATGAGCAGTTCTTC; D: TRBD2; size: many; J: TRBJ2-1; V: TRBV10-3
CDR3: CATSDLASGSTDTQYF; DNA: TGTGCCACCAGTGATTTGGCTAGCGGGAGCACAGATACGCAGTATTTT; D: TRBD2; size: many; J: TRBJ2-3; V: TRBV24-1
CDR3: CASSLKTGGYEQYF; DNA: TGTGCCAGCAGTCTCAAGACAGGCGGCTACGAGCAGTACTTC; D: NA; size: many; J: TRBJ2-7; V: TRBV28
CDR3: CASSVAGGSKTQYF; DNA: TGTGCCAGCAGTGTTGCAGGGGGATCAAAGACCCAGTACTTC; D: TRBD1; size: many; J: TRBJ2-5; V: TRBV6-1
CDR3: CASSWARRMGYNEQFF; DNA: TGTGCCAGCAGCTGGGCCCGGAGGATGGGCTACAATGAGCAGTTCTTC; D: NA; size: few; J: TRBJ2-1; V: TRBV7-9
CDR3: CASGERTLRGNEQFF; DNA: TGTGCCAGCGGCGAGCGGACGTTGAGGGGCAATGAGCAGTTCTTC; D: NA; size: many; J: TRBJ2-1; V: TRBV7-8
CDR3: CASSQEAQMNTGELFF; DNA: TGTGCCAGCAGCCAAGAGGCACAGATGAACACCGGGGAGCTGTTTTTT; D: NA; size: many; J: TRBJ2-2; V: TRBV4-2
CDR3: CAISGGGEAFF; DNA: TGTGCCATCAGTGGAGGAGGGGAGGCTTTCTTT; D: NA; size: few; J: TRBJ1-1; V: TRBV10-3
CDR3: CASSIGTVYEQYF; DNA: TGTGCCAGTAGTATAGGGACAGTCTACGAGCAGTACTTC; D: NA; size: few; J: TRBJ2-7; V: TRBV19
CDR3: CASSYPGQGGETQYF; DNA: TGTGCCAGCAGTTACCCGGGACAGGGGGGAGAGACCCAGTACTTC; D: TRBD1; size: many; J: TRBJ2-5; V: TRBV6-2/TRBV6-3
CDR3: CASSLGQGNYEQYF; DNA: TGTGCCAGCAGCCTCGGACAGGGGAACTACGAGCAGTACTTC; D: TRBD1; size: many; J: TRBJ2-7; V: TRBV7-9
CDR3: CSVATQGNTEAFF; DNA: TGCAGCGTTGCTACACAGGGGAACACTGAAGCTTTCTTT; D: NA; size: NA; J: TRBJ1-1; V: TRBV29-1
CDR3: CASSYWGGGDYEQCF; DNA: TGCGCCAGCAGTTACTGGGGCGGGGGAGACTACGAGCAGTGCTTC; D: TRBD2; size: NA; J: TRBJ2-7; V: TRBV6-5
CDR3: CASSSSGTVADEQFF; DNA: TGTGCCAGCAGTTCCAGCGGAACAGTCGCGGATGAGCAGTTCTTC; D: NA; size: many; J: TRBJ2-1; V: TRBV11-1
CDR3: CSVVVGGIMNTEAFF; DNA: TGCAGCGTTGTAGTGGGAGGAATTATGAACACTGAAGCTTTCTTT; D: NA; size: NA; J: TRBJ1-1; V: TRBV29-1